This is a list of T cell receptor beta chains from one sample in a study of beta chain features in type 1 diabetes. The data were produced by immunoSEQ multiplex PCR, yet TCRdb's version contains in-frame clones alone and is incomplete. The sample includes hundreds of thousands of clones, about a sixth of them seen just once. The source material was naive CD4+ T cells from blood. Receptors were obtained from a woman aged 18-29 years in good health. Both conserved end residues are part of each CDR3. A D gene is named only where the DNA matches it firmly.

j_gene: TRBJ2-1; v_gene: TRBV18; d_gene: TRBD2; CDR3aa: CASSPRLAQVDSYNEQFF
j_gene: TRBJ2-2; v_gene: TRBV2; d_gene: TRBD2; CDR3aa: CASSETRLAVPGELFF
j_gene: TRBJ1-2; v_gene: TRBV19; d_gene: TRBD1; CDR3aa: CASSNPGGNNYGYTF
j_gene: TRBJ2-5; v_gene: TRBV7-2; d_gene: -; CDR3aa: CASSLESPREAQETQYF
j_gene: TRBJ2-7; v_gene: TRBV6-5; d_gene: -; CDR3aa: CASSYGGTPYEQYF
j_gene: TRBJ2-5; v_gene: TRBV5-4; d_gene: TRBD2; CDR3aa: CASSQVRGRETQYF
j_gene: TRBJ2-5; v_gene: TRBV25-1; d_gene: -; CDR3aa: CASSEGFRTQYF
j_gene: TRBJ1-2; v_gene: TRBV19; d_gene: -; CDR3aa: CASSIDPGLSYTF
j_gene: TRBJ1-2; v_gene: TRBV7-3; d_gene: TRBD1; CDR3aa: CASSRDGQGRNGYTF
j_gene: TRBJ2-3; v_gene: TRBV28; d_gene: -; CDR3aa: CASSLFDFNTQYF
j_gene: TRBJ2-1; v_gene: TRBV5-1; d_gene: -; CDR3aa: CASRAAGDMSYNEQFF
j_gene: TRBJ2-3; v_gene: TRBV4-3; d_gene: TRBD2; CDR3aa: CASSQETGRADTQYF
j_gene: TRBJ2-3; v_gene: TRBV5-4; d_gene: TRBD2; CDR3aa: CASSFRRLAGSEDTQYF
j_gene: TRBJ2-5; v_gene: TRBV7-5; d_gene: -; CDR3aa: CARDEGKETQYF
j_gene: TRBJ1-2; v_gene: TRBV29-1; d_gene: -; CDR3aa: CSITPGYTF
j_gene: TRBJ2-1; v_gene: TRBV6-5; d_gene: -; CDR3aa: CATTKRHRHNEQFF
j_gene: -; v_gene: TRBV29-1; d_gene: TRBD1; CDR3aa: CSVDRQGGETQYF
j_gene: TRBJ2-7; v_gene: TRBV5-1; d_gene: -; CDR3aa: CASSPGSPGAGLSYEQYF
j_gene: TRBJ2-2; v_gene: TRBV19; d_gene: TRBD1; CDR3aa: CASSITGVESGELFF
j_gene: TRBJ1-4; v_gene: TRBV4-2; d_gene: -; CDR3aa: CASTQVSEEKEKLFF
j_gene: TRBJ2-6; v_gene: TRBV5-1; d_gene: -; CDR3aa: CASSDPSGANVLTF
j_gene: TRBJ1-2; v_gene: TRBV19; d_gene: -; CDR3aa: CASSKGEEYGYTF
j_gene: TRBJ2-3; v_gene: TRBV6-5; d_gene: -; CDR3aa: CASSTRTRTPTQYF